Listed here are 5 T cell receptor beta chains from one sample, sequenced in a study of T cell responses to AZD1222 COVID-19 vaccine. The assay was immunoSEQ multiplex PCR, and TCRdb's table has in-frame clones only and misses some. In the table there are 150,000 to 200,000 clones, 93% of which are singletons. Source: peripheral blood, taken on day 0 of AZD1222 vaccination. The receptors shown here come from an adult in good health.

V usage is TRBV30 and J usage is TRBJ2-3; TRBD2 aligns across 7 bases. This CDR3 is built from 12 residues. Germline CDR1 GTSNPN, CDR2 SVGIG (reference sequence). V gave up 5 bases and J gave up 4 bases; unmatched junction bases: 3. The CDR3 DNA reads as TGTGCCTGGGGGGACTACTCAGATACGCAGTATTTT. Amino acids: CAWGDYSDTQYF.

The chain is built from TRBV5-6 and TRBJ1-1; possibly TRBD1 for D (5 bases). Trimming left V 4 bases short and J 2 bases short, with 12 bases between. Germline V lookup: CDR1 SGHDT, CDR2 YYEEEE. The CDR3 is 14 residues long. The CDR3 nucleotides read TGTGCCAGCAGCCCGGACGGGGGTAACACTGAAGCTTTCTTT. This encodes CASSPDGGNTEAFF.

The chain couples TRBV4-2 to TRBJ1-1, with D perhaps TRBD1 (6 bases). The germline gives CDR1 LGHNA, CDR2 YNFKEQ. Trimming removed 4 bases at V and 4 bases at J, with 10 bases between. This CDR3 is built from 13 residues. The CDR3 DNA reads as TGTGCCAGCAGCCCTATAGGGGGCACTGAAGCTTTCTTT. It codes for CASSPIGGTEAFF.

The gene calls are TRBV2 and TRBJ2-7, with 8 bases fitting TRBD1. CDR1 and CDR2 (germline): SNHLY, FYNNEI. The J segment lost 5 bases and the V segment lost 2 bases, leaving 11 bases of the junction unmatched. This CDR3 comprises 16 residues. CDR3 sequence: CASSELDRGGRDEQYF. The CDR3 DNA reads TGTGCCAGCAGTGAATTAGACAGGGGCGGGCGAGACGAGCAGTACTTC.

J is TRBJ2-1 and V is TRBV7-2; 10 nucleotides agree with TRBD2. CDR3 length equals 17 residues. The junction had 8 bases not matched to a gene; V was cut back by 0 bases and J by 6 bases. Germline assignment: CDR1 SGHTA and CDR2 FQGNSA. CDR3 sequence reads: CASSLAGSGGIFNEQFF. The CDR3 nucleotides are TGTGCCAGCAGCTTAGCTGGTAGCGGGGGGATTTTCAATGAGCAGTTCTTC.